This TCR beta chain was found in a study of graft-versus-host responses after intestinal transplantation. Study-level information: Among the recipients, transplants were multivisceral, liver-intestinal, or isolated intestinal. Findings and limits, study-wide: Recipient marrow harbored GvH clones, some of which surfaced first in ileum or blood. Allograft graft-versus-host to host-versus-graft clonal ratios ran high in patients with graft-donor T cell macrochimerism. Early post-transplant declines in HvG were associated with peak levels of circulating GvH clones.

In the case of this clone: The antigen is unknown.

The method was immunoSEQ multiplex PCR; TCRdb's version includes in-frame clones alone and lacks a portion of them. This table holds 90,000 to 150,000 clones, around 95% found once. Germline lookup yields CDR1 LNHDA and CDR2 SQIVND (reference sequence). The CDR3 length is 14 residues. V dropped 3 bases and J dropped 2 bases, with 9 bases sitting between them. The origin of this receptor is a human donor who received an intestinal transplant. The chain combines TRBV19 with TRBJ2-3, with D tentatively TRBD1 (6 bases). The starting material was unstimulated CD8+ T cells sorted from spleen or lymph node cells, obtained before intestinal transplant. Here the CDR3 DNA reads TGTGCCAGTAGTATTGACAGGTACACAGATACGCAGTATTTT. Protein sequence: CASSIDRYTDTQYF.